The table lists the clone carrying this T cell receptor (beta chain) with a few counts. From RNA transcripts, TCR beta CDR3 regions were amplified. In the first-round RT-PCR of the TCR CDR3, the HTBI primer set was used. TCRdb independently ran MiXCR on the multiplex PCR reads; one entry per CDR3 protein. This sample carries about 350,000 distinct CDR3 sequences, approximately 18% of them seen once, and the ten largest clones take approximately 35%. The data derive from a study of T cells in Graves' hyperthyroidism and ophthalmopathy. Germline assignment: CDR1 SGHRS and CDR2 YFSETQ. The length of the CDR3 is 13 residues. V was cut by 3 bases and J by 4 bases, with 10 bases left in between.

The sequenced material came from blood. The chain links TRBV5-1 to TRBJ1-2; D is perhaps TRBD1 (6 bases). The clonotype comes from a woman aged 25-40 years with Graves' hyperthyroidism that later progressed to Graves' ophthalmopathy. The CDR3 DNA is TGCGCCAGCAGCTCCCGGACAGTCTATGGCTACACCTTC. Amino acids: CASSSRTVYGYTF.